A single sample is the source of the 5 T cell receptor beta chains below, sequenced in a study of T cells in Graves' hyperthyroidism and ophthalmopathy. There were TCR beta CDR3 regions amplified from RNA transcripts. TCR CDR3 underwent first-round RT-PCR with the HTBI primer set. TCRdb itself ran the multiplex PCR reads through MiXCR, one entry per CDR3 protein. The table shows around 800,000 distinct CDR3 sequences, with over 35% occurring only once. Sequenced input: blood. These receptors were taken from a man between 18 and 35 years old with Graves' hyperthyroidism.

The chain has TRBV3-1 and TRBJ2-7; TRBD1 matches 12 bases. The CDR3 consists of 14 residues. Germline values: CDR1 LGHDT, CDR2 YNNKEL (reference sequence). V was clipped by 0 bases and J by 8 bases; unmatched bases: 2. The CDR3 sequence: CASSQEGQGAKQYF. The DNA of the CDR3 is TGTGCCAGCAGCCAAGAGGGACAGGGGGCTAAGCAGTACTTC.

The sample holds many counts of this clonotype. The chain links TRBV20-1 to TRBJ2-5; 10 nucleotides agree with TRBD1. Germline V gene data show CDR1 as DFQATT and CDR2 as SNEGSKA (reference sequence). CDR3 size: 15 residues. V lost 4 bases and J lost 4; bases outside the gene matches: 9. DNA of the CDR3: TGCAGTGCTATCCCGGACAGGGGGTATGGAGAGACCCAGTACTTC. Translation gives CSAIPDRGYGETQYF.

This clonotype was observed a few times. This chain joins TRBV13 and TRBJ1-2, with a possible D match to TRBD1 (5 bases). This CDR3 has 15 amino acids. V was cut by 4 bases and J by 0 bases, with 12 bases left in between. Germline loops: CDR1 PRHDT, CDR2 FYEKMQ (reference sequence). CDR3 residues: CASSWKGTSNYGYTF. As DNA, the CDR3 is TGTGCCAGCAGCTGGAAGGGGACCTCTAACTATGGCTACACCTTC.

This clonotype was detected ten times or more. CDR3 sequence reads: CASWTSGGPETQYF. The DNA of the CDR3 is TGCGCCAGCTGGACTAGCGGGGGGCCAGAGACCCAGTACTTC. V usage is TRBV10-1 and J usage is TRBJ2-5, with 14 bases lining up with TRBD2. The V and J ends lost 8 bases and 4 bases, in that order; junction bases with no gene match: 3. The CDR3 has 14 residues. CDR1 is WNHNN and CDR2 is SYGVQD in the germline V gene (reference sequence).

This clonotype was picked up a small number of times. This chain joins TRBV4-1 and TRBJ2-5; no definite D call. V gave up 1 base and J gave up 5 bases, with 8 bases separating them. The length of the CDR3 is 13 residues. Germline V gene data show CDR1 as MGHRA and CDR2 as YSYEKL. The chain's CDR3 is CASSQAQRETQYF. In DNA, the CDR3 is TGCGCCAGCAGCCAAGCGCAGAGGGAGACCCAGTACTTC.